This T cell receptor beta chain was captured in a study of T cells in Graves' hyperthyroidism and ophthalmopathy. Stability of Graves' hyperthyroidism was defined as absent ophthalmopathy progression within 18 months. The patients, who ranged from 18 to 65 in age, presented with newly diagnosed hyperthyroidism lasting under 2 months. RNA transcripts gave rise to amplified TCR beta CDR3 regions. A set of HTBI primers served as the primers for a first-round RT-PCR of the TCR CDR3. TCRdb used MiXCR to reprocess the multiplex PCR reads, holding one entry per CDR3 protein. The sample holds hundreds of thousands of distinct CDR3 sequences, 25% seen once. This clonotype was recorded many times. Its antigen remains unidentified. Germline CDR1 SGHAT, CDR2 FQNNGV. The CDR3 totals 15 residues. V dropped 5 bases and J dropped 4 bases, with 16 bases sitting between them. Regarding the study as a whole: Blood held most thyroid clonotypes expanded above 0.001 frequency.

The chain carries TRBV11-2 and TRBJ2-3; D is perhaps TRBD1 (8 bases). The sample consisted of blood. The receptor was isolated from a man aged 45 to 65 with Graves' hyperthyroidism. The CDR3 DNA is TGTGCCAGCAGCGCCCGGACAGGGAGGGCAGATACGCAGTATTTT. It specifies CASSARTGRADTQYF.